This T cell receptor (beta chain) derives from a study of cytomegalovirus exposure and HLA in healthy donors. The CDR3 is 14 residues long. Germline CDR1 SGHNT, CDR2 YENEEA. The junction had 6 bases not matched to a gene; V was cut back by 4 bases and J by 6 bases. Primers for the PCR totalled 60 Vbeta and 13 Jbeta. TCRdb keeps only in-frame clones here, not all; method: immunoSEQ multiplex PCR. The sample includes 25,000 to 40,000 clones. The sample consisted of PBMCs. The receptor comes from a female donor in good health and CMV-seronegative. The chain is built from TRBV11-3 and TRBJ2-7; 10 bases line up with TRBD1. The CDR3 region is CASSSRQGAGEQYF. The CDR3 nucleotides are TGTGCCAGCAGCTCCAGACAGGGGGCTGGCGAGCAGTACTTC.